The entry below gives a single T cell receptor beta chain sequence along with its context. This clonotype was recorded many times. The antigen it binds to is not known. Base qualities are not provided; no much larger clone lies one nucleotide away. The data originate from a study of CD8 T cells in ankylosing spondylitis (dated by TCRdb to about 2017). Broadly, across the study: The study profiled T cell receptor beta repertoires in healthy donors and ankylosing spondylitis patients to find disease-linked TCR variants. The full study cohort was made up of about 24 ankylosing spondylitis patients and about a hundred healthy donors. Peripheral blood was sampled, and synovial fluid was additionally collected from ankylosing spondylitis patients. Findings and caveats that apply to the study as a whole: The disease-linked clones were reported as significantly enriched in matched synovial fluid samples from ankylosing spondylitis patients. Blood from ankylosing spondylitis patients appeared to be characterized by a TCR beta motif made up of under ten highly homologous amino acid variants. In peripheral blood, the disease-linked clones were found at relatively low frequencies and had a CD8+ phenotype. Some TCR beta motif variants had previously been reported in synovial fluid and blood of reactive arthritis patients, which suggested common disease-initiation mechanisms.

TCRdb records Illumina HiSeq 2500 as the sequencer. Quantitative 5'-RACE with molecular barcodes was used to prepare TCR beta libraries. On the study's bioinformatics: A new computational method, built on a probabilistic model of VDJ rearrangement, was used to identify disease-linked TCR variants. TCRdb cleaned the public reads at Q25 with fastp, built clones with MiXCR and kept in-frame beta chains. Each record represents a unique CDR3 protein, reported with the most common genes and DNA among its rows. These V and J calls rely on TCRdb rather than the paper's analysis. Recorded for this sample are about 31,000 distinct CDR3 sequences; more than 5.5% of them occurred a single time. The ten most abundant clones make up approximately 10% of the sample. Germline trimming amounts to 8 bases on V and 7 bases on J, with 9 as the count of junction bases outside the gene matches. The CDR3 numbers 15 residues from cysteine through phenylalanine. Just CDR3 DNA is preserved here, 45 bases in frame from base 1. Sequences MNHNS (CDR1) and SASEGT (CDR2) are obtained from the germline V gene.

The specimen was blood, either unsorted or a sorted T cell fraction (not recorded which). The chain links TRBV6-1 with TRBJ2-1; TRBD2 agrees with 12 junctional bases. The TCR was taken from a male donor with ankylosing spondylitis or in good health (not recorded which). The DNA sequence is TGTGCCAGCCACATAACTAGCGGGAGGCGAAATGAGCAGTTCTTC. The translation is CASHITSGRRNEQFF.